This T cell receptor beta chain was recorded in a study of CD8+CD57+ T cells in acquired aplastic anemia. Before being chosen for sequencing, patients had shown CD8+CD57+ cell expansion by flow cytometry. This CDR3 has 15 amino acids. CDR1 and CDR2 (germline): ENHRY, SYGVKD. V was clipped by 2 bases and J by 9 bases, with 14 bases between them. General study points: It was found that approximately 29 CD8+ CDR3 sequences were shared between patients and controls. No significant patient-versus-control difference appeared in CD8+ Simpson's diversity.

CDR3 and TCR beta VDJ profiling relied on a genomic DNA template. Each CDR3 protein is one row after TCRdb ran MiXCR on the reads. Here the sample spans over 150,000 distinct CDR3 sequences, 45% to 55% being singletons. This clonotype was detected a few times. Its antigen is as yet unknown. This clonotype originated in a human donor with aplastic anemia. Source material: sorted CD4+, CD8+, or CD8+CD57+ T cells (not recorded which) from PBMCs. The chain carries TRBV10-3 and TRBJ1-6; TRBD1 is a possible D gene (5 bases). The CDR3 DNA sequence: TGTGCCATCAGTGAGGAGGGGTTTCGACCTTCACCCCTCCACTTT. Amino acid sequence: CAISEEGFRPSPLHF.